This TCR beta chain was observed in a study of T cell repertoires in cytomegalovirus infection. Study as a whole: Public TCR beta signatures indicated both CMV infection and matching HLA type. Findings and caveats of the study: Ex vivo responses were dominated by HLA-C-restricted CMV-specific TCR beta clonotypes.

This clonotype was detected ten times or more. Its antigen is still unknown. Each CDR3 protein is one row after TCRdb ran MiXCR on the reads. The sample consists of approximately 910,000 distinct CDR3 sequences, roughly a third of them appearing once. Germline lookup yields CDR1 SEHNR and CDR2 FQNEAQ (reference sequence). J was trimmed by 4 bases and V by 7 bases; bases with no gene match: 13. The CDR3 has 16 amino acids. Here the sequenced sample was cultured CD8+ T cells from PBMCs, taken from culture after CMV antigen stimulation. The sequence came from a human donor in good health (CMV status not recorded). Some clones in this sample may be carry-over from other donors' samples. The chain employs TRBV7-9 and TRBJ2-1, with TRBD2 matching 7 bases. The DNA of the CDR3 is TGTGCCAGCATCTCCTCGGGGGGACTGGGTTACAATGAGCAGTTCTTC. This codes for CASISSGGLGYNEQFF.